This TCR beta chain stems from a study of identical twins. Findings and limits, study-wide: Models predicted less out-of-frame TCR alpha sharing in monozygotic twins than was found. In drawing conclusions, the study used cross-sectional statistical analysis and did not follow the same donors.

The CDR3 extends over 13 amino acids. In germline, CDR1 is DFQATT, CDR2 SNEGSKA (reference sequence). Between the trimmed V and J ends, which lost 0 bases and 6 bases, there was a span of 9 bases. TCRdb itself ran the 5' RACE reads through MiXCR, one entry per CDR3 protein. Of about 210,000 distinct CDR3 sequences listed, around 10% are singletons. Healthy Caucasians supplied all donations. This clonotype was seen ten or more times. What it recognizes is unknown. The chain joins TRBV20-1 to TRBJ2-1; D is ambiguous. Sequencing was carried out using memory (CD45RO+) T cells sorted from blood. This sequence was found in a woman younger than 35 in good health. DNA for the CDR3: TGCAGTGCTAGAGATCCGACTGCCAATGAGCAGTTCTTC. Protein product: CSARDPTANEQFF.